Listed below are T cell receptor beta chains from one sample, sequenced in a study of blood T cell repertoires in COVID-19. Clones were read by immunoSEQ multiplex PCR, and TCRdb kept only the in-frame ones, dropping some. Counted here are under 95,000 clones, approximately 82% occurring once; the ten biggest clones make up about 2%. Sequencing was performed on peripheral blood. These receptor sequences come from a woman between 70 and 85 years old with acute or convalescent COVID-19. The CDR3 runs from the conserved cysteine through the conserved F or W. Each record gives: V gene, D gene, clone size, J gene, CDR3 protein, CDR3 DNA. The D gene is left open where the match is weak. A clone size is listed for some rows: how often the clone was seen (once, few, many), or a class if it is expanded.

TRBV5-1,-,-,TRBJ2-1,CASSLAMEEQFF,TGCGCCAGCAGCTTGGCTATGGAGGAGCAGTTCTTC
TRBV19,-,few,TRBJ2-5,CASSTRQAQETQYF,TGTGCCAGTAGTACGCGCCAGGCCCAAGAGACCCAGTACTTC
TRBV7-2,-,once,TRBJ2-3,CASSRYGDTQYF,TGTGCCAGCAGCCGATACGGAGATACGCAGTATTTT
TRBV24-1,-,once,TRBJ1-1,CATSTGSRTEAFF,TGTGCCACCAGCACAGGGTCCAGGACTGAAGCTTTCTTT
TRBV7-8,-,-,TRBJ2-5,CASSPEVTQYF,TGTGCCAGCAGCCCTGAGGTAACCCAGTACTTC
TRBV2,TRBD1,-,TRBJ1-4,CASSPLSGTGEKLFF,TGTGCCAGCAGTCCTCTTTCCGGGACAGGGGAAAAACTGTTTTTT
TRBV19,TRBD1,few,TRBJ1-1,CASTIERQGATEAFF,TGTGCCAGTACAATCGAAAGACAGGGGGCGACTGAAGCTTTCTTT
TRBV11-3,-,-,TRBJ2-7,CASSGAPGQIVYEQYF,TGTGCCAGCAGCGGCGCACCGGGACAAATCGTCTACGAGCAGTACTTC
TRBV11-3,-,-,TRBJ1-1,CAIGGPMNTEAFF,TGTGCTATCGGGGGACCAATGAACACTGAAGCTTTCTTT
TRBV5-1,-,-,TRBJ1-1,CASSSTGNTEAFF,TGCGCCAGCAGCTCGACAGGAAACACTGAAGCTTTCTTT
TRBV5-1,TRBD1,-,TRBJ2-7,CASSSPGTGTYEQYF,TGCGCCAGCAGCTCCCCCGGGACAGGCACCTACGAGCAGTACTTC
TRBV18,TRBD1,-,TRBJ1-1,CASSQQGTMNTEAFF,TGTGCCAGCTCGCAACAGGGGACAATGAACACTGAAGCTTTCTTT
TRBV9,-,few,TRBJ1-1,CASSVGLGAGLNTEAFF,TGTGCCAGCAGCGTAGGTCTGGGGGCGGGCTTGAACACTGAAGCTTTCTTT
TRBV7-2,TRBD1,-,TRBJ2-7,CASSRNRGLYEQYF,TGTGCCAGCAGCAGGAACAGGGGGCTGTACGAGCAGTACTTC
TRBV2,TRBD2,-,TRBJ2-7,CASSVAGGDEQYF,TGTGCCAGCAGTGTGGCGGGAGGGGATGAGCAGTACTTC
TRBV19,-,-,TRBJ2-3,CASSSRGGTDTQYF,TGTGCCAGTAGTAGCAGGGGGGGCACAGATACGCAGTATTTT
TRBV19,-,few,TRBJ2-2,CASSIGGTGVRELFF,TGTGCCAGTAGTATCGGGGGAACAGGGGTAAGGGAGCTGTTTTTT
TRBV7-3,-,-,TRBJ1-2,CASSLGASGSGYTF,TGTGCCAGCAGCTTAGGTGCCTCAGGCAGTGGCTACACCTTC
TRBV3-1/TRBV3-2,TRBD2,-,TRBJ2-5,CASSQMSGGGGTQYF,TGTGCCAGCAGCCAAATGAGCGGGGGCGGGGGGACCCAGTACTTC
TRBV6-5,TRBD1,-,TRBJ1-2,CASSYSQGDYGYTF,TGTGCCAGCAGTTACTCGCAGGGGGACTATGGCTACACCTTC
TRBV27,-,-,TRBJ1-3,CASSLAYSGNTIYF,TGTGCCAGCAGTTTAGCCTACTCTGGAAACACCATATATTTT
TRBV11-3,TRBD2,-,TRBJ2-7,CASSLPGGRKEQYF,TGTGCCAGCAGCTTACCTGGCGGGAGGAAAGAGCAGTACTTC
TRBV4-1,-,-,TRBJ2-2,CASSPNIRYTGELFF,TGCGCCAGCAGCCCAAATATCAGGTACACCGGGGAGCTGTTTTTT
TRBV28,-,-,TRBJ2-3,CASSPFTPSTRLTLNTDTQYF,TGTGCCAGCAGTCCCTTTACCCCTTCGACTAGATTGACCCTCAACACAGATACGCAGTATTTT
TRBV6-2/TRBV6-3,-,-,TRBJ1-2,CASSNPMDSLDGYTF,TGTGCCAGCAGCAATCCTATGGACAGCCTTGATGGCTACACCTTC
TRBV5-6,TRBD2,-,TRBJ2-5,CASSDSPLAGLETQYF,TGTGCCAGCAGCGATTCACCCCTAGCGGGGCTAGAGACCCAGTACTTC
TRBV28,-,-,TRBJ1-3,CASSTRAGIGNTIYF,TGTGCCAGCAGTACCAGGGCTGGAATAGGAAACACCATATATTTT
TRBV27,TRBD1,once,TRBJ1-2,CASSLSGRGRLYGYTF,TGTGCCAGCAGTTTATCCGGCAGGGGGCGTTTGTATGGCTACACCTTC
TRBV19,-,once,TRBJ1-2,CASSSEAGFIGGYTF,TGTGCCAGTAGTTCGGAGGCGGGATTTATTGGTGGCTACACCTTC
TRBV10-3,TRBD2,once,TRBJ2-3,CAISVGLAGGPIPDTQYF,TGTGCCATCAGTGTGGGACTAGCGGGGGGGCCGATCCCAGATACGCAGTATTTT
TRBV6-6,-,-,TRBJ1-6,CASSPSRTSVLYNSPLHF,TGTGCCAGCAGTCCTAGCAGGACCTCCGTTCTCTATAATTCACCCCTCCACTTT
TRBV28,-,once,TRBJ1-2,CASFHRTDFTNYGYTF,TGTGCCAGTTTCCACAGGACCGACTTTACTAACTATGGCTACACCTTC
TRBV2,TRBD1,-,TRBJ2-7,CASLRTGNDEQYF,TGTGCCAGCCTTAGGACAGGGAACGACGAGCAGTACTTC
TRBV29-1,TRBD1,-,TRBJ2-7,CSGQGGYEQYF,TGCAGCGGACAGGGGGGCTACGAGCAGTACTTC
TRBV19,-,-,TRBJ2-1,CASSIVLASYNEQFF,TGTGCCAGTAGTATCGTGTTAGCCTCCTACAATGAGCAGTTCTTC
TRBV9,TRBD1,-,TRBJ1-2,CASSAGQKLYGYTF,TGTGCCAGCAGCGCGGGACAGAAACTCTATGGCTACACCTTC
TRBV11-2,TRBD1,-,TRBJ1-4,CASSLDLGQGAYNEKLFF,TGTGCCAGCAGCTTAGATCTGGGACAGGGGGCGTACAATGAAAAACTGTTTTTT
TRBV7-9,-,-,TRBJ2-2,CASSSRGQNTGELFF,TGTGCCAGCAGCTCACGGGGACAGAACACCGGGGAGCTGTTTTTT
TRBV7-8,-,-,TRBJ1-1,CASSSRQFTEAFF,TGTGCCAGCAGCTCCCGACAGTTCACTGAAGCTTTCTTT
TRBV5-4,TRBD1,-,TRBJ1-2,CASSLVAGGQSGYTF,TGTGCCAGCAGCTTGGTGGCCGGGGGACAGTCTGGCTACACCTTC
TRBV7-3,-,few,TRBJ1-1,CASTVRGGNTEAFF,TGTGCCAGCACCGTAAGGGGCGGAAACACTGAAGCTTTCTTT
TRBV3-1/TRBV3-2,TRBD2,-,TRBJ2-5,CASSAPRERGDGETQYF,TGTGCCAGCAGCGCACCGCGCGAGCGGGGGGACGGAGAGACCCAGTACTTC
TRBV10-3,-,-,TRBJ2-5,CAISESGVSGLRVYF,TGTGCCATCAGTGAGTCAGGGGTTAGCGGACTACGCGTGTACTTC
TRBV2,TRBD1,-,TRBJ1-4,CASRDRARDEKLFF,TGTGCCAGCAGAGACAGGGCACGGGATGAAAAACTGTTTTTT
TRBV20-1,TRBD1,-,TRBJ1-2,CSASLQGAVYGYTF,TGCAGTGCTAGTTTACAGGGGGCAGTCTATGGCTACACCTTC
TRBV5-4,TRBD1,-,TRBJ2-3,CASSFRQGPDTQYF,TGTGCCAGCAGCTTCCGACAGGGTCCAGATACGCAGTATTTT